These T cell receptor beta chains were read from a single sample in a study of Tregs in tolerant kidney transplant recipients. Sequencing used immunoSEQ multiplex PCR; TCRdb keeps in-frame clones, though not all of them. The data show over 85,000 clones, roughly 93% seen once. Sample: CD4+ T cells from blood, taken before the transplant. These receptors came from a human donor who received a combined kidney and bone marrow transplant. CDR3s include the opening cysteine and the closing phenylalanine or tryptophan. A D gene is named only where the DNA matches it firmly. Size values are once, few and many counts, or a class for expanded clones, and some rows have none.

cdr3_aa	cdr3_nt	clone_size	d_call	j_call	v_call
CASTSRTDQETQYF	TGTGCCAGTACCTCCCGGACAGACCAAGAGACCCAGTACTTC	.	.	TRBJ2-5	TRBV19
CAWSKGTENSPLHF	TGTGCCTGGAGCAAGGGGACAGAGAATTCACCCCTCCACTTT	once	TRBD1	TRBJ1-6	TRBV30
CASSHLGGLETYEQYF	TGTGCCAGCAGCCACTTGGGGGGACTCGAAACCTACGAGCAGTACTTC	few	.	TRBJ2-7	TRBV4-2
CATTPGLAPHNEQFF	TGTGCCACCACCCCAGGCCTGGCTCCCCACAATGAGCAGTTCTTC	.	.	TRBJ2-1	TRBV15
CSVDLGGRTQYF	TGCAGCGTTGATCTCGGCGGGAGGACGCAGTATTTT	.	TRBD2	TRBJ2-3	TRBV29-1
CASSSTGGHETQYF	TGTGCCAGTAGTAGTACAGGGGGCCATGAGACCCAGTACTTC	.	TRBD1	TRBJ2-5	TRBV19
CASSLPSKRFTEAFF	TGTGCCAGCAGTCTCCCTTCGAAGAGGTTCACTGAAGCTTTCTTT	once	.	TRBJ1-1	TRBV27
CASSQEGTSGHIQYF	TGCGCCAGCAGCCAAGAAGGGACTAGCGGGCACATTCAGTACTTC	.	TRBD2	TRBJ2-4	TRBV4-3
CASSFRRAGGTNEQFF	TGTGCCAGCAGCTTCCGTCGGGCGGGGGGGACCAATGAGCAGTTCTTC	.	TRBD2	TRBJ2-1	TRBV7-3
CASSLVQGGAYEQYF	TGTGCCAGCAGCTTAGTGCAGGGGGGCGCCTACGAGCAGTACTTC	.	.	TRBJ2-7	TRBV7-8
CASREGLWGTQHF	TGTGCCAGCAGGGAGGGGCTTTGGGGGACCCAGCATTTT	.	.	TRBJ1-5	TRBV28
CASSVTSGRSNEQFF	TGTGCCAGCAGCGTAACGTCAGGGCGGTCCAATGAGCAGTTCTTC	.	.	TRBJ2-1	TRBV9
CASSVGPRHNEKLFF	TGTGCCAGCAGCGTAGGTCCCAGGCATAATGAAAAACTGTTTTTT	.	.	TRBJ1-4	TRBV9
CASSGQGLPGELFF	TGTGCCAGCAGCGGACAGGGACTACCCGGGGAGCTGTTTTTT	.	.	TRBJ2-2	TRBV5-8
CAISEWDFSQRYF	TGTGCCATCAGTGAGTGGGACTTCTCACAGAGGTATTTT	.	.	TRBJ2-3	TRBV10-3
CASSGVEDNEQFF	TGTGCCAGCAGCGGGGTCGAGGACAATGAGCAGTTCTTC	.	.	TRBJ2-1	TRBV9
CASSMHRGNQPQHF	TGTGCCAGTAGTATGCACAGGGGAAATCAGCCCCAGCATTTT	once	TRBD1	TRBJ1-5	TRBV19
CASSPTGTSGGGSYNEQFF	TGCGCCAGCAGCCCCACCGGGACTAGCGGGGGGGGATCCTACAATGAGCAGTTCTTC	.	TRBD2	TRBJ2-1	TRBV4-1
CASSSRPGAYEQYF	TGTGCCAGCAGCTCCCGTCCCGGAGCCTACGAGCAGTACTTC	.	.	TRBJ2-7	TRBV7-2
CASRATGISNQPQHF	TGTGCCAGCAGAGCCACAGGGATTAGCAATCAGCCCCAGCATTTT	.	.	TRBJ1-5	TRBV6-1
CASSLGEGMNTEAFF	TGTGCCAGCAGCTTAGGGGAGGGAATGAACACTGAAGCTTTCTTT	.	.	TRBJ1-1	TRBV7-2
CASSYGASLQETQYF	TGTGCCAGCAGTTATGGGGCCAGCCTGCAAGAGACCCAGTACTTC	.	.	TRBJ2-5	TRBV6-6
CASSPLPWPSTDTQYF	TGCGCCAGCAGCCCCCTCCCTTGGCCTAGCACAGATACGCAGTATTTT	.	.	TRBJ2-3	TRBV5-1
CASSRGYNEQFF	TGTGCCAGCAGTCGCGGATACAATGAGCAGTTCTTC	.	.	TRBJ2-1	TRBV7-9
CASARGGSYEQYF	TGTGCCAGTGCCCGGGGTGGAAGCTACGAGCAGTACTTC	.	.	TRBJ2-7	TRBV7-8
CASRMTGWGPNYGYTF	TGTGCCAGCAGAATGACAGGGTGGGGTCCCAACTATGGCTACACCTTC	.	TRBD1	TRBJ1-2	TRBV27
CASSPTTSGTYEQYF	TGTGCCAGCAGCCCGACGACTAGCGGCACCTACGAGCAGTACTTC	once	TRBD2	TRBJ2-7	TRBV7-9
CAWSAEAQGPYEQYF	TGTGCCTGGAGTGCCGAGGCCCAGGGGCCCTACGAGCAGTACTTC	.	.	TRBJ2-7	TRBV30
CASRSGVDRAEQFF	TGTGCCAGCAGATCGGGAGTTGATCGCGCTGAGCAGTTCTTC	.	.	TRBJ2-1	TRBV7-2
CASSSDRLSYEQYF	TGTGCCAGCAGCTCCGACAGGCTTTCCTACGAGCAGTACTTC	.	.	TRBJ2-7	TRBV7-8